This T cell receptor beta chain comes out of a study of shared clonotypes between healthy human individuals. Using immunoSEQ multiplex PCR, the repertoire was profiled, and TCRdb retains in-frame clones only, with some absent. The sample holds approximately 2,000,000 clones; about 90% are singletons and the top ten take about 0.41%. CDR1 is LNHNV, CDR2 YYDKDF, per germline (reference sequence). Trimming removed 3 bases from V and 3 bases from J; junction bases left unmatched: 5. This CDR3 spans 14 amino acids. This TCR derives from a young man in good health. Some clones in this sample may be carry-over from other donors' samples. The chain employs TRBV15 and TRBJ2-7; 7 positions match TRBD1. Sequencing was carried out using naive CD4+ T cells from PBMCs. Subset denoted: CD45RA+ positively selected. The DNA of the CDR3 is TGTGCCACCAGCAGGGACAGGCAGTACTACGAGCAGTACTTC. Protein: CATSRDRQYYEQYF.